The 28 T cell receptor beta chains presented below share a single source sample, sequenced in a study of identical twins. TCRdb reprocessed the 5' RACE reads with MiXCR, giving one entry per CDR3 protein. The sample consists of roughly 720,000 distinct CDR3 sequences, around a sixth of them appearing once. These data are also associated with another study on T cells expressing NK-cell markers.

Sequencing was carried out using PBMCs. The source is a woman between 18 and 30 years old in good health.

This clonotype was seen a few times. The CDR3 region has the DNA TGTGCCAGCAGCAAAGGTGGGGGAGGAGGACTGTTTTTT. Encoded protein: CASSKGGGGGLFF. V gene TRBV21-1 combines with J gene TRBJ1-4. TRBV21-1 is recorded as a pseudogene. The CDR3 has 13 residues.

J is TRBJ2-5 and V is TRBV6-5, with 9 nucleotides matching TRBD2. Germline CDR1 reads MNHEY; CDR2 reads SVGAGI. The CDR3 loop spans 16 amino acids. The junction had 7 bases not matched to a gene; V was cut back by 3 bases and J by 2 bases. CDR3 sequence: CASSYTAGGLQETQYF. The CDR3 region has the DNA TGTGCCAGCAGTTATACCGCGGGAGGGTTACAAGAGACCCAGTACTTC.

The chain uses TRBV10-3 and TRBJ2-3; tentative D call: TRBD1 (7 bases). V lost 11 bases, J lost 5 bases, and 20 bases lay in between. Germline V gives CDR1 ENHRY, CDR2 SYGVKD. This CDR3 is 14 amino acids long. CDR3 sequence: CAARRERGRDTQYF. CDR3 in DNA: TGTGCCGCCAGGAGGGAGAGGGGGCGAGATACGCAGTATTTT.

This clonotype has only a few counts. V and J are TRBV5-1 and TRBJ1-2, with 10 bases that match TRBD1. The CDR3 runs 13 residues. The trim removed 7 bases at V and 5 bases at J, leaving 5 bases unmatched. Germline CDR1 and CDR2: SGHRS and YFSETQ. The CDR3 DNA sequence: TGCGCCAGCCGACCGGGACAGGGGTATGGCTACACCTTC. Its translation is CASRPGQGYGYTF.

Ten or more counts support this clonotype. The rearrangement links TRBV20-1 to TRBJ2-3; TRBD1 matches 12 bases. The CDR3 runs 11 residues. The trim removed 5 bases at V and 15 bases at J, leaving 6 bases unmatched. Germline V gene data show CDR1 as DFQATT and CDR2 as SNEGSKA (reference sequence). In DNA form, the CDR3 reads TGCAGTGCTGCCGGGACAGGGGGCGGTTATTTT. Translating gives CSAAGTGGGYF.

This clonotype was counted between two and nine times. The J gene is TRBJ1-1, the V gene TRBV7-9; TRBD1 is a possible D gene (6 bases). With 5 bases removed from V and 7 bases from J, the gap between germline ends came to 17 bases. This CDR3 has 14 residues. Germline CDR1 reads SEHNR; CDR2 reads FQNEAQ (reference sequence). The CDR3 region has the DNA TGTGCCAGCAGCGAGACCAGGGACAAGGATGAAGCTTTCTTT. Amino acid sequence: CASSETRDKDEAFF.

The V and J genes are TRBV5-1 and TRBJ2-3; D unresolved. The germline V gene encodes CDR1 SGHRS and CDR2 YFSETQ. The V end was cut by 0 bases, the J end by 0 bases, with 8 bases between. This CDR3 is built from 15 residues. CDR3 sequence: CASSLDHLSTDTQYF. CDR3 nucleotides: TGCGCCAGCAGCTTGGACCATCTCAGCACAGATACGCAGTATTTT. Together with reference TRBV5-1 and TRBJ2-3, the CDR3 gives the full variable domain: KAGVTQTPRYLIKTRGQQVTLSCSPISGHRSVSWYQQTPGQGLQFLFEYFSETQRNKGNFPGRFSGRQFSNSRSEMNVSTLELGDSALYLCASSLDHLSTDTQYFGPGTRLTVL.

This clonotype occurred a few times. V is TRBV6-1 and J is TRBJ2-1; 7 positions match TRBD2. Trimming at V came to 7 bases and at J to 5 bases, leaving 11 bases not matched to a gene. The germline V gene encodes CDR1 MNHNS and CDR2 SASEGT. The CDR3 sequence is 15 residues long. The CDR3 region is CASTDLGGVDNEQFF. DNA of the CDR3: TGTGCCAGCACCGACCTGGGGGGGGTAGACAATGAGCAGTTCTTC.

This clonotype came up a few times. This chain uses TRBV11-3 with TRBJ2-5; perhaps TRBD2 as D (5 bases). The germline V gene encodes CDR1 SGHNT and CDR2 YENEEA. CDR3 length: 14 amino acids. V shed 2 bases and J shed 3 bases, with 10 bases lying between them. The CDR3 loop is CASSLRSAEETQYF. The CDR3 DNA sequence: TGTGCCAGCAGCTTACGTAGCGCCGAAGAGACCCAGTACTTC. The full variable domain, completed using reference TRBV11-3 and TRBJ2-5, is EAGVVQSPRYKIIEKKQPVAFWCNPISGHNTLYWYLQNLGQGPELLIRYENEEAVDDSQLPKDRFSAERLKGVDSTLKIQPAELGDSAVYLCASSLRSAEETQYFGPGTRLLVL.

This chain joins TRBV11-2 and TRBJ2-3; 13 positions agree with TRBD2. V was clipped by 5 bases and J by 1 base; unmatched bases: 9. CDR1 and CDR2 (germline): SGHAT, FQNNGV. The CDR3 totals 18 residues. Written as DNA, the CDR3 is TGTGCCAGCAGCCCCCTTTTACTAGCGGGAGGGGGCACAGATACGCAGTATTTT. Its protein product is CASSPLLLAGGGTDTQYF.

A few counts support this clonotype. This sequence joins TRBV5-1 and TRBJ2-1, with 9 bases that match TRBD1. The germline V gene has CDR1 SGHRS and CDR2 YFSETQ. The CDR3 length is 21 residues. V lost 4 bases to trimming and J lost 2 bases; unmatched junction nucleotides: 22. The DNA of the CDR3 is TGCGCCAGCAGCCGCCGCGGGACACCGGGACAGGGCTGGAGCGCCTACAATGAGCAGTTCTTC. Translating it yields CASSRRGTPGQGWSAYNEQFF.

This rearrangement joins TRBV6-1 to TRBJ1-5; D gene ambiguous. This CDR3 has 13 amino acids. Looked up from germline, CDR1 is MNHNS and CDR2 is SASEGT. The ends were cut back, 4 bases at V and 4 bases at J, with 8 bases in the middle. The CDR3 sequence is CASSGAPNQPQHF. CDR3 DNA sequence: TGTGCCAGCAGTGGGGCACCAAATCAGCCCCAGCATTTT.

V is TRBV5-1 and J is TRBJ2-7, with D perhaps assigned TRBD1 or TRBD2 (5 bases each). Trimming left V 4 bases short and J 0 bases short, with 11 bases between. Germline values: CDR1 SGHRS, CDR2 YFSETQ. CDR3 length equals 14 residues. The CDR3 sequence is CASSRRDLSYEQYF. Here the CDR3 DNA reads TGCGCCAGCAGCCGCCGGGACCTCTCCTACGAGCAGTACTTC.

The chain links TRBV29-1 to TRBJ2-4; D call uncertain. The CDR3 spans 12 residues. Germline CDR1 reads SQVTM; CDR2 reads ANQGSEA. Trimming shortened V by 1 base and J by 4 bases, and 5 bases separated the two germline ends. CDR3 nucleotides: TGCAGCGTTGAAGTCGGGAAAAACATTCAGTACTTC. Protein sequence: CSVEVGKNIQYF.

This clonotype was counted a few times. The V gene is TRBV10-3, the J gene TRBJ2-3, with D perhaps TRBD1 (6 bases). The V end was cut by 6 bases, the J end by 3 bases, with 13 bases between. Germline V lookup: CDR1 ENHRY, CDR2 SYGVKD. CDR3 length equals 14 residues. The CDR3 coding sequence is TGTGCCATCAGACAGGGTCTAGGAACAGATACGCAGTATTTT. This gives the protein CAIRQGLGTDTQYF.

The chain employs TRBV7-8 and TRBJ2-7; D remains ambiguous. V gave up 6 bases and J gave up 3 bases, with 9 bases separating them. Germline CDR1 SGHVS, CDR2 FQNEAQ. This CDR3 region has 12 residues. CDR3 loop: CASRSDRYEQYF. CDR3 nucleotides: TGTGCCAGCAGATCGGACCGCTACGAGCAGTACTTC.

The chain recombines TRBV11-2 with TRBJ2-1; 10 bases line up with TRBD2. CDR1 SGHAT and CDR2 FQNNGV come from the germline V gene. The CDR3 loop spans 16 amino acids. The J segment lost 5 bases and the V segment lost 2 bases, leaving 6 bases of the junction unmatched. In DNA, the CDR3 is TGTGCCAGCAGCTTATTAGGACTAGCGGCGGACAATGAGCAGTTCTTC. Amino acids: CASSLLGLAADNEQFF.

This clonotype has a single count. The V and J genes are TRBV20-1 and TRBJ2-2; 7 bases are shared with TRBD1. CDR3 size: 13 residues. Germline assignment: CDR1 DFQATT and CDR2 SNEGSKA (reference sequence). The trim removed 3 bases at V and 3 bases at J, leaving 1 base unmatched. CDR3 nucleotides: TGCAGTGCTAGGGGGACAGACACCGGGGAGCTGTTTTTT. Translating it yields CSARGTDTGELFF.

Only a few counts were recorded for this clonotype. The J gene is TRBJ1-1, the V gene TRBV6-2 or TRBV6-3; a weak D match, TRBD1 (5 bases). The CDR3 has 13 amino acids. The germline V gene encodes CDR1 MNHEY and CDR2 SVGEGT. Trimming took 2 bases from V and 3 from J, leaving 7 bases between them. The DNA for the CDR3 is TGTGCCAGCAGTTACGTAGGGGACACTGAAGCTTTCTTT. Encoded protein: CASSYVGDTEAFF.

This chain joins TRBV15 and TRBJ2-5; maybe TRBD2 (5 bases). The V and J ends lost 1 base and 5 bases respectively, with 11 bases between them. The germline CDR1 and CDR2 sequences are LNHNV and YYDKDF (reference sequence). The CDR3 runs to 14 residues. The CDR3 spells CATSRAGRGETQYF. The CDR3 DNA sequence: TGTGCCACCAGCAGAGCCGGCCGAGGGGAGACCCAGTACTTC.

The CDR3 coding sequence is TGCAGTGCGAATACAGGGTACGGGACAGATACGCAGTATTTT. This codes for CSANTGYGTDTQYF. V gene TRBV20-1 combines with J gene TRBJ2-3, with a tentative D call TRBD1 (6 bases). Germline CDR1 and CDR2: DFQATT and SNEGSKA (reference sequence). Trimming took 6 bases from V and 3 from J, leaving 16 bases between them. This CDR3 has 14 residues.

This clonotype showed up just a few times. The CDR3 loop is CASRQAGGHPTQYF. CDR3 sequence (DNA): TGTGCCAGCAGACAAGCGGGAGGGCATCCTACGCAGTATTTT. The V gene is TRBV12-3 or TRBV12-4, the J gene TRBJ2-3; 10 bases map to TRBD2. The CDR3 contains 14 residues. V gave up 6 bases and J gave up 8 bases; unmatched junction bases: 8.

Many counts were recorded for this clonotype. The CDR3 spells CSAGPGGNYGYTF. Here the CDR3 DNA reads TGCAGTGCAGGGCCAGGGGGCAACTATGGCTACACCTTC. V and J are TRBV20-1 and TRBJ1-2, with TRBD1 matching over 8 bases. The germline V gene encodes CDR1 DFQATT and CDR2 SNEGSKA (reference sequence). The CDR3 totals 13 residues. Unmatched junction bases numbered 5, after V lost 6 bases and J lost 2 bases.

The J gene is TRBJ2-7, the V gene TRBV7-9, with D perhaps TRBD2 (5 bases). The CDR3 sequence is 13 residues long. V lost 11 bases and J 0 bases, leaving 14 bases between the germline ends. The germline CDR1 and CDR2 sequences are SEHNR and FQNEAQ (reference sequence). Written as DNA, the CDR3 is TGTGCCTCCGAGGACTCGTACTCCTACGAGCAGTACTTC. Translating gives CASEDSYSYEQYF.

V and J are TRBV6-1 and TRBJ2-1, with 8 bases fitting TRBD2. The CDR3 consists of 15 residues. Trimming took 10 bases from V and 7 from J; bases not matched to a gene: 15. Germline V gives CDR1 MNHNS, CDR2 SASEGT. The CDR3 nucleotides read TGTGCCACCAACGCGGGGGGAGTGGGGAGAAATGAGCAGTTCTTC. Translation: CATNAGGVGRNEQFF.

This chain connects TRBV29-1 to TRBJ2-1, with D possibly TRBD2 on 6 matching bases. The V gene lost 3 bases and the J gene lost 12 bases, with 18 bases spanning the gap. CDR3 length: 13 amino acids. The germline V gene encodes CDR1 SQVTM and CDR2 ANQGSEA. The CDR3 region is CSVDQEGLGRQFF. The DNA of the CDR3 is TGCAGCGTTGATCAGGAGGGGCTAGGGCGGCAGTTCTTC.

The chain combines TRBV5-1 with TRBJ2-1; D is uncertain. Deletions cut 4 bases from V and 0 bases from J, with 14 bases between. The CDR3 is 16 amino acids. Looked up from germline, CDR1 is SGHRS and CDR2 is YFSETQ. In nucleotides, the CDR3 is TGCGCCAGCAGCCCTGGAGCGACTCTCTCCTACAATGAGCAGTTCTTC. Its protein product is CASSPGATLSYNEQFF.

This clonotype was detected a few times. The chain has TRBV20-1 and TRBJ2-1; the D gene is possibly TRBD2 (6 bases). Germline CDR1 DFQATT, CDR2 SNEGSKA (reference sequence). CDR3 length: 13 residues. Trimming cost V 3 bases and J 8 bases, with 14 bases left between them. CDR3 in amino acids: CSASYTSIDEQFF. The CDR3 coding sequence is TGCAGTGCTAGTTATACTAGCATTGATGAGCAGTTCTTC.